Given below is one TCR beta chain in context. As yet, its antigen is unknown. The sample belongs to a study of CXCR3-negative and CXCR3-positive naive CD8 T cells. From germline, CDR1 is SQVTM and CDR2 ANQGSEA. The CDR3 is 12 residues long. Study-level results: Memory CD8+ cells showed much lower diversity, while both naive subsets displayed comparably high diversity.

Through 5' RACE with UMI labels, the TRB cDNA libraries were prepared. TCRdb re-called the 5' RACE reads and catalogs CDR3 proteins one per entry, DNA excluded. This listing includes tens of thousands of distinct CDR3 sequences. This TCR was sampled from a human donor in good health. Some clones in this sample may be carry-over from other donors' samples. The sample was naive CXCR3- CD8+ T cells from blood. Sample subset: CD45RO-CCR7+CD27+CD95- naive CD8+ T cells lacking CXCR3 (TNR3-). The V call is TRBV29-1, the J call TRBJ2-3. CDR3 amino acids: CSVEGPKDTQYF.